The clone carrying this T cell receptor (beta chain) has a handful of counts. Its matching antigen is unknown. The data originate from a study of early T cells in non-severe SARS-CoV-2 infection. Background on the study: Sequencing was performed on bulk RNA from unsorted whole blood, leaving chains unpaired. Findings of the study overall: VDJdb-based matching was biased toward anti-spike CD8 responses and missed private and CD4 specificities.

Unique molecular identifiers were attached to individual cDNA molecules. TCRdb recomputed calls from the 5' RACE reads with MiXCR, one row per CDR3 protein. The table has about 98,000 distinct CDR3 sequences, about an eighth seen once; the top ten hold 6% to 7%. CDR3 size: 14 residues. V was pared by 0 bases and J by 2 bases, with 8 bases between. CDR1 is SGDLS, CDR2 YYNGEE, per germline. The TCR comes from an adult who was a healthcare worker with PCR-confirmed SARS-CoV-2 infection or an uninfected control (not recorded which). Sequences were obtained from whole blood. This sequence joins TRBV9 and TRBJ1-2; D is unclear. The CDR3 loop reads CASSVDGRNYGYTF. The DNA for the CDR3 is TGTGCCAGCAGCGTAGATGGCAGAAACTATGGCTACACCTTC.